This T cell receptor beta chain was identified in a study of beta chain features in type 1 diabetes. Study-level background: Regarding age, gender and cell yields, patients proved similar to healthy donors. Analysis included over 90 million sorted cells drawn from all samples.

Germline values: CDR1 SGHNT, CDR2 YYREEE (reference sequence). Trimming took off 4 bases at V and 4 bases at J, with 17 bases between the two ends. This CDR3 spans 15 amino acids. Concerning this clone: Its antigen is unidentified.

Stem cell-like memory, regulatory, central memory and naive CD4+ cells were sorted via CD45RO/CCR7/CD25/CD127/CD95/CD27. Expressed TCRB transcripts were sequenced because the entire RNA isolate underwent reverse transcription. Some clones are missing from TCRdb's copy, which holds only in-frame ones; the method was immunoSEQ multiplex PCR. The sample yields 300,000 to 350,000 clones, 13% seen once. Notes on the study in general: A closer apparent resemblance between naive, central memory and Treg TCRB repertoires was seen in patients than in healthy donors. Type 1 diabetes patients showed a moderate but significant shortening of TCRB CDR3s in all four CD4+ subsets.

Sequencing input: naive CD4+ T cells from blood. The chain recombines TRBV5-4 with TRBJ1-2; tentative D call: TRBD1 (5 bases). This receptor was identified in a woman between 18 and 30 years old with type 1 diabetes. CDR3 region: CASSPALGRGYGYTF. CDR3 in DNA: TGTGCCAGCAGCCCAGCCTTGGGAAGGGGCTATGGCTACACCTTC.